The present T cell receptor beta chain was sequenced within a study of shared clonotypes between healthy human individuals. V lost 3 bases, J lost 4 bases, and 9 bases lay in between. The germline V gene encodes CDR1 MGHDK and CDR2 SYGVNS. The CDR3 length is 13 residues. Only in-frame clones appear in the TCRdb table, and some are missing; sequencing was by immunoSEQ multiplex PCR. The table has roughly 1,500,000 clones, 98% to 99% seen once. This chain connects TRBV25-1 to TRBJ1-2, with unresolved D. Sequenced: naive CD4+ T cells sorted from blood. As to subset: CD45RA+ positively selected. This receptor was obtained from a man between 25 and 39 years old in good health. DNA of the CDR3: TGTGCCAGCAGTGATGGAGTACCCTATGGCTACACCTTC. This translates into CASSDGVPYGYTF.